This T cell receptor beta chain was sequenced for a study of blood T cell repertoires in COVID-19. For the study at large: T cells, B-cell-depleted T cells, or PBMCs supplied cDNA or gDNA.

The CDR3 has 12 residues. For this clone: The junction and the germline gene differ at one end; a read error may be behind it.

Original methodology: Reference gene primers were amplified, and this amplification served to estimate nucleated cell counts. The repertoire was sequenced with immunoSEQ multiplex PCR; TCRdb's copy has only in-frame clones and lacks some. The DNA was the basis for D and trimming; V, J and clone size are from that table. The sample has 130,000 to 150,000 clones, roughly 79% seen once. V and J are TRBV12-3 or TRBV12-4 and TRBJ2-3; TRBD1 aligns across 9 bases. Sequencing was done on a sample of peripheral blood. The TCR originated in a human donor with acute or convalescent COVID-19. The donor label of this sample is uncertain. The CDR3 reads CASSRDGTGTVF. The DNA for the CDR3 is TGTGCCAGCAGTAGGGACGGGACAGGGACGGTTTTT.